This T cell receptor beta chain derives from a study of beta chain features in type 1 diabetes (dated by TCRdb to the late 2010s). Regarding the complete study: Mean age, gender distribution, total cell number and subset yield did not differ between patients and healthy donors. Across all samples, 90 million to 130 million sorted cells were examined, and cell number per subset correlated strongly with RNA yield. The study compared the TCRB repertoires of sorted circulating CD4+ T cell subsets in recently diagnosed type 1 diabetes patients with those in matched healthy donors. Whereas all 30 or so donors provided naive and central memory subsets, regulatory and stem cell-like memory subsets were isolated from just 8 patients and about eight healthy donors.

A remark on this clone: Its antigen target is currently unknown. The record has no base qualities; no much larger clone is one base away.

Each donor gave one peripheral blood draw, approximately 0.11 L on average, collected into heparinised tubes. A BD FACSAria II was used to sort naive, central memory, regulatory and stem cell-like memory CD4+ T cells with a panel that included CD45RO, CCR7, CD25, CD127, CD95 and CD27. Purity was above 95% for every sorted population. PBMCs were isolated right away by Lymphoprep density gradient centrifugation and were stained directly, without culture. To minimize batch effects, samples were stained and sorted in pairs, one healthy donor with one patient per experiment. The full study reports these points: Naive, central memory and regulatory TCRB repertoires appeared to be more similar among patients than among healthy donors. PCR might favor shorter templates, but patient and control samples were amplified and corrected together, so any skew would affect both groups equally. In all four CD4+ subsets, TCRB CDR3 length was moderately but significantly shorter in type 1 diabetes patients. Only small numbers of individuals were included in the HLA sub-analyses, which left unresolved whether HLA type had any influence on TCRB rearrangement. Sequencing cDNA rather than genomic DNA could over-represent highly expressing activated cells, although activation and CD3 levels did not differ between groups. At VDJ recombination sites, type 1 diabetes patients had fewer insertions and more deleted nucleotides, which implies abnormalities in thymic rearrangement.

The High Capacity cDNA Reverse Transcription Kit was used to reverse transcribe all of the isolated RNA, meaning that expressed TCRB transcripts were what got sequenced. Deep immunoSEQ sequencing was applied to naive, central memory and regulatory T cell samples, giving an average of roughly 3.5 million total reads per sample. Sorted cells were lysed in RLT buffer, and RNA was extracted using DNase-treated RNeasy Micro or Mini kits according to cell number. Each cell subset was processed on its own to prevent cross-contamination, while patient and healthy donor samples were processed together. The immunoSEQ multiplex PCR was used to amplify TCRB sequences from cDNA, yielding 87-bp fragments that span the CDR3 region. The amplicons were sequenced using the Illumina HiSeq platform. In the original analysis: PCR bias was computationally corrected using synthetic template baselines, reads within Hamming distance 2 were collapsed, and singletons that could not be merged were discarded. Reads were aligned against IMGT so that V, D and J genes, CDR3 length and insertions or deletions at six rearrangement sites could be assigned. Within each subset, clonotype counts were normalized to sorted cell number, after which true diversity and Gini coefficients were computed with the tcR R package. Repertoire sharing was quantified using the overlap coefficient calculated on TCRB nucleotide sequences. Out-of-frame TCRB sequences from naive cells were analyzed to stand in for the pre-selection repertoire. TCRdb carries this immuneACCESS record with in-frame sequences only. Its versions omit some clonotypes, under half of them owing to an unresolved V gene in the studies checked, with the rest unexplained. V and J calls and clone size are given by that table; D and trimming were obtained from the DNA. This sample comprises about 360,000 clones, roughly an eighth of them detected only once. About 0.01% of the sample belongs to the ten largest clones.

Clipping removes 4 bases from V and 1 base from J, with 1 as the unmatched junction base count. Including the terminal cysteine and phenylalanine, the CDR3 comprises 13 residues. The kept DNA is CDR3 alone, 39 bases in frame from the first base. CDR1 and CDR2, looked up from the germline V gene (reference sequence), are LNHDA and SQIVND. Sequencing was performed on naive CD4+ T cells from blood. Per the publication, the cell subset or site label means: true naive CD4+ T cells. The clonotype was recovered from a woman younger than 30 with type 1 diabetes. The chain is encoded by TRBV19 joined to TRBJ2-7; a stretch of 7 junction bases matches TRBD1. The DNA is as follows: TGTGCCAGTAGTAGGGGACAGTCCTACGAGCAGTACTTC. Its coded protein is CASSRGQSYEQYF.